This T cell receptor (beta chain) came from a study of CD4+ T cells in melanoma (dated by TCRdb to between 2021 and 2023). Background for the entire study: Neoantigen-specific CD4+ T cells in human melanoma were what the study investigated.

The donors were melanoma patients. Comments on this clone: No antigen is known for it. There are no base qualities to consult, and no much larger clone falls within one base.

Receptor libraries were prepared by the immunoSEQ multiplex PCR assay. Here the immuneACCESS table is served through TCRdb, limited to in-frame sequences with V and J called. Missing clones are a known gap in these copies; in checked studies unresolved V genes cover under half, and the rest lacks a known reason. The sample table contains about 140,000 clones; only one count was recorded for 85% to 95% of them. Over 1.5% of the sample is taken by the ten largest. What the authors observed across the whole study: Neoantigen-specific CD4+ T cells were reported to be correlated with the function of CD8+ T cells, macrophages and B cells. Neoantigen-specific CD4+ T cells in melanoma were reported to have a range of differentiation states.

This clonotype originated in a human donor with melanoma.

The CDR3 reads CASSVSGGNTEAFF. In nucleotide form, the sequence is TGTGCCAGCAGCGTATCTGGGGGAAACACTGAAGCTTTCTTT. In this chain, TRBV9 is recombined with TRBJ1-1; a tentative D match to TRBD1 spans 5 bases. From a lookup of the germline V gene, CDR1 and CDR2 are SGDLS and YYNGEE. The CDR3 runs 14 amino acids, cysteine and phenylalanine included. Of the read, only the CDR3 DNA is kept; its 42 bases are in frame from base 1. Trimming costs V 1 base and J 2 bases, and their ends lie 9 bases apart.